This TCR beta chain originates from a study of Tregs in tolerant kidney transplant recipients. Concerning this clone: The antigen remains undetermined. The read ends 3 residues early relative to the CDR3; the germline J gene fills the gap.

Unstimulated Tregs (CD4+CD25+CD127-) and CD4+CD25- non-Tregs were sorted from PBMCs. The protocol was immunoSEQ multiplex PCR, while the TCRdb copy is restricted to in-frame clones and leaves out a portion. This listing includes about 33,000 clones. V was pared by 4 bases and J by 3 bases, with 10 bases between. This CDR3 is 13 amino acids long. The germline V gene encodes CDR1 SEHNR and CDR2 FQNEAQ (reference sequence). Study findings and constraints: Biological reproducibility was not directly addressed in this study. Few patients were studied, so findings need validation in larger groups.

The sequencing used CD8+ T cells from blood, collected before the transplant. The genes are TRBV7-9 and TRBJ2-7; TRBD1 is a possible D gene (5 bases). This receptor was obtained from a human donor who received a combined kidney and bone marrow transplant. The DNA read from the CDR3 is TGTGCCAGCAGCTCCGGACACATCTACGAG. It encodes CASSSGHIYE. The CDR3 reads in full as CASSSGHIYEQYF. The full variable domain, in which reference TRBV7-9 and TRBJ2-7 provide the parts outside the CDR3, is DTGVSQNPRHKITKRGQNVTFRCDPISEHNRLYWYRQTLGQGPEFLTYFQNEAQLEKSRLLSDRFSAERPKGSFSTLEIQRTEQGDSAMYLCASSSGHIYEQYFGPGTRLTVT.